The rows below give T cell receptor beta chains drawn from one sample of a study of blood T cell repertoires in COVID-19. Sequenced by immunoSEQ multiplex PCR; TCRdb stores in-frame clones only, minus some. The sample holds almost 500,000 clones; around 85% are singletons and the top ten take more than 7.5%. Sequencing was performed on PBMCs or T cells enriched from blood (not recorded which). The receptors come from a woman aged 55-75 years who had recovered from COVID-19. Both conserved end residues are part of each CDR3. The D gene is left open where the match is weak. Clone size is not always given. Where it is, it says once, few, many or a class for expanded clones.

D: TRBD2; size: .; V: TRBV19; J: TRBJ2-1; DNA: TGTGCCAGTAGTACCTGGACTAGCGAGAACAATGAGCAGTTCTTC; CDR3: CASSTWTSENNEQFF
D: .; size: .; V: TRBV27; J: TRBJ1-1; DNA: TGTGCCAGCAGGCCGCGGGGGTCTTATGAAGCTTTCTTT; CDR3: CASRPRGSYEAFF
D: TRBD1; size: once; V: TRBV23-1; J: TRBJ2-3; DNA: TGCGCCAGCAGTCCGGCCGACAGGGCCAGCACAGATACGCAGTATTTT; CDR3: CASSPADRASTDTQYF
D: TRBD1; size: .; V: TRBV4-1; J: TRBJ2-7; DNA: TGCGCCAGCAGCCCCCTAGGACAGGCAGTCTACGAGCAGTACTTC; CDR3: CASSPLGQAVYEQYF
D: TRBD1; size: .; V: TRBV6-5; J: TRBJ1-5; DNA: TGTGCCAGCAGTTTTACCGGGACAGGGAATCAGCCCCAGCATTTT; CDR3: CASSFTGTGNQPQHF
D: .; size: once; V: TRBV12-3/TRBV12-4; J: TRBJ2-5; DNA: TGTGCCAGCAGTCATGGGGGACTCCTCCCCACGTACTTC; CDR3: CASSHGGLLPTYF
D: .; size: once; V: TRBV7-2; J: TRBJ1-1; DNA: TGTGCCAGCAGCGTGCGCGCCAACACTGAAGCTTTCTTT; CDR3: CASSVRANTEAFF
D: .; size: .; V: TRBV11-3; J: TRBJ2-1; DNA: TGTGCCAGCAGCCTACAGGGTTCGTACAATGAGCAGTTCTTC; CDR3: CASSLQGSYNEQFF
D: .; size: .; V: TRBV5-1; J: TRBJ2-3; DNA: TGCGCCAGCAGCCCGCACGGGGAATACACAGATACGCAGTATTTT; CDR3: CASSPHGEYTDTQYF
D: .; size: .; V: TRBV2; J: TRBJ2-1; DNA: TGTGCCAGCAGTGTCCCCCAGCGAAATGAGCAGTTCTTC; CDR3: CASSVPQRNEQFF
D: TRBD2; size: .; V: TRBV20-1; J: TRBJ2-3; DNA: TGCAGTGCTAGTGAGCCCTTAGCGGGGGGCACAGATACGCAGTATTTT; CDR3: CSASEPLAGGTDTQYF
D: TRBD1; size: .; V: TRBV5-1; J: TRBJ2-7; DNA: TGCGCCAGCAGCGGGACAGGGGGGGAGTACGAGCAGTACTTC; CDR3: CASSGTGGEYEQYF
D: .; size: .; V: TRBV6-5; J: TRBJ1-5; DNA: TGTGCCAGCAGTCGCGGGGTATGGAATCAGCCCCAGCATTTT; CDR3: CASSRGVWNQPQHF
D: TRBD1; size: .; V: TRBV5-6; J: TRBJ1-2; DNA: TGTGCCAGCAGCCGCGAGACAGGGATCTATGGCTACACCTTC; CDR3: CASSRETGIYGYTF
D: TRBD2; size: few; V: TRBV30; J: TRBJ2-2; DNA: TGTGCCTGGAGTGTATGGGCTAGCGGGGGGAATTCCGGTTTGGCCGGGGAGCTGTTTTTT; CDR3: CAWSVWASGGNSGLAGELFF
D: TRBD1; size: .; V: TRBV9; J: TRBJ2-6; DNA: TGTGCCAGCAGCGTAGTGGGACAGAGCTCTGGGGCCAACGTCCTGACTTTC; CDR3: CASSVVGQSSGANVLTF
D: .; size: .; V: TRBV3-1/TRBV3-2; J: TRBJ1-6; DNA: TGTGCCAGCAGCCAAGGGTCCCCGGGAAATAATTCACCCCTCCACTTT; CDR3: CASSQGSPGNNSPLHF
D: .; size: .; V: TRBV5-4; J: TRBJ2-7; DNA: TGTGCCAGCAGTAGGACGGGGACCTACGAGCAGTACTTC; CDR3: CASSRTGTYEQYF
D: .; size: few; V: TRBV4-1; J: TRBJ1-6; DNA: TGCGCCAGCAGCCAAGTAAAAACAGGGACCTCACCCCTCCACTTT; CDR3: CASSQVKTGTSPLHF
D: .; size: .; V: TRBV7-8; J: TRBJ1-5; DNA: TGTGCCAGCAGCTTAGTTGGCGGAGCAGAGCAGCCCCAGCATTTT; CDR3: CASSLVGGAEQPQHF
D: TRBD1; size: few; V: TRBV9; J: TRBJ1-6; DNA: TGTGCCAGCAGCGCCGGGACAGGGGTATCACCCCTCCACTTT; CDR3: CASSAGTGVSPLHF
D: TRBD1; size: .; V: TRBV6-5; J: TRBJ1-5; DNA: TGTGCCAGCAGTAGCGGACAGGGCGATAATCAGCCCCAGCATTTT; CDR3: CASSSGQGDNQPQHF
D: TRBD2; size: .; V: TRBV5-4; J: TRBJ2-4; DNA: TGTGCCAGCAGCTTTGCGGGGGGTTTAGGAAACATTCAGTACTTC; CDR3: CASSFAGGLGNIQYF
D: TRBD1; size: .; V: TRBV3-1/TRBV3-2; J: TRBJ1-1; DNA: TGTGCCAGCAGCCGAATGGACAGGGACACTGAAGCTTTCTTT; CDR3: CASSRMDRDTEAFF
D: TRBD1; size: .; V: TRBV27; J: TRBJ1-5; DNA: TGTGCCAGCAGTTCCTTCCTGACAGGGAGGAAGGATCAGCCCCAGCATTTT; CDR3: CASSSFLTGRKDQPQHF
D: TRBD1; size: .; V: TRBV24-1; J: TRBJ1-5; DNA: TGTGCCACCAGTGAATCCGGACAGGGTAGCAATCAGCCCCAGCATTTT; CDR3: CATSESGQGSNQPQHF
D: TRBD1; size: .; V: TRBV12-3/TRBV12-4; J: TRBJ1-2; DNA: TGTGCCAGCAGTCCAGGGGGCAGGGGGGTAGATACCTTC; CDR3: CASSPGGRGVDTF
D: TRBD2; size: .; V: TRBV19; J: TRBJ2-3; DNA: TGTGCCAGTGGGGAGGTGGGGGTAGCGGGGCGTAGTAGCACAGATACGCAGTATTTT; CDR3: CASGEVGVAGRSSTDTQYF
D: TRBD1; size: .; V: TRBV2; J: TRBJ2-7; DNA: TGTGCCAGCAGACCGCCGGGACAGGTCAAATACGAGCAGTACTTC; CDR3: CASRPPGQVKYEQYF
D: TRBD1; size: .; V: TRBV2; J: TRBJ2-3; DNA: TGTGCCTGCTTGAGGGGGCGGATTAGCACAGATACGCAGTATTTT; CDR3: CACLRGRISTDTQYF
D: .; size: .; V: TRBV2; J: TRBJ1-5; DNA: TGTGCCAGCAGTGAATTGGGGGGAAGAAGCAATCAGCCCCAGCATTTT; CDR3: CASSELGGRSNQPQHF
D: TRBD1; size: .; V: TRBV24-1; J: TRBJ1-2; DNA: TGTGCCACCAGTGGAGATGGACAGGGGTACGGCTACACCTTC; CDR3: CATSGDGQGYGYTF
D: .; size: .; V: TRBV19; J: TRBJ1-5; DNA: TGTGCCAGTAGTACGAAGACAGTACTGAGCAATCAGCCCCAGCATTTT; CDR3: CASSTKTVLSNQPQHF
D: TRBD1; size: .; V: TRBV5-1; J: TRBJ1-4; DNA: TGCGCCAGCAGCTTGGCAACAGGGGCTAATGAAAAACTGTTTTTT; CDR3: CASSLATGANEKLFF
D: TRBD1; size: .; V: TRBV12-3/TRBV12-4; J: TRBJ1-2; DNA: TGTGCCAGCAGCCTGACAGGGGACTATGGCTACACCTTC; CDR3: CASSLTGDYGYTF
D: TRBD2; size: .; V: TRBV5-1; J: TRBJ2-1; DNA: TGCGCCAGCAGCTTGTCAGTAGCGGGGGTATACAATGAGCAGTTCTTC; CDR3: CASSLSVAGVYNEQFF
D: TRBD1; size: .; V: TRBV9; J: TRBJ1-3; DNA: TGTGCCAGCAGCGTAGGGGGGACAGACGGAAACACCATATATTTT; CDR3: CASSVGGTDGNTIYF
D: TRBD1; size: .; V: TRBV6-6; J: TRBJ2-5; DNA: TGTGCCAGCAGTGGGACAGGGGGGGGAGAGACCCAGTACTTC; CDR3: CASSGTGGGETQYF
D: .; size: .; V: TRBV18; J: TRBJ2-2; DNA: TGTGCCAGCTCACCACAGGGGTGGCCCGGGGAGCTGTTTTTT; CDR3: CASSPQGWPGELFF
D: TRBD1; size: .; V: TRBV7-9; J: TRBJ1-4; DNA: TGTGCCAGCAGCACACGGGGACAGGCGAATGAAAAACTGTTTTTT; CDR3: CASSTRGQANEKLFF
D: .; size: .; V: TRBV14; J: TRBJ1-3; DNA: TGTGCCAGCAGCCCGGGGGGCGGAAGAAACACCATATATTTT; CDR3: CASSPGGGRNTIYF
D: .; size: .; V: TRBV5-4; J: TRBJ1-2; DNA: TGTGCCAGCAGCCCAACCACCACCTCAGGGTATTATGGCTACACCTTC; CDR3: CASSPTTTSGYYGYTF
D: TRBD1; size: .; V: TRBV30; J: TRBJ1-6; DNA: TGTGCCTGGAGGGTACTTAGACAGGGGCCCTTCTCCTATAATTCACCCCTCCACTTT; CDR3: CAWRVLRQGPFSYNSPLHF
D: TRBD1; size: .; V: TRBV5-1; J: TRBJ2-2; DNA: TGCGCCAGCAGCTTGGCTAGGGGACAGGGGCCCGTTCCCGGGGAGCTGTTTTTT; CDR3: CASSLARGQGPVPGELFF
D: .; size: once; V: TRBV11-2; J: TRBJ1-5; DNA: TGTGCCAGCAGCCGCGCCACGAATCAGCCCCAGCATTTT; CDR3: CASSRATNQPQHF
D: TRBD1; size: .; V: TRBV19; J: TRBJ1-2; DNA: TGTGCCAGTAGTACTGACAGGGCCTATGGCTACACCTTC; CDR3: CASSTDRAYGYTF
D: TRBD2; size: .; V: TRBV9; J: TRBJ2-2; DNA: TGTGCCAGCAACCGGGGGGGAAACACCGGGGAGCTGTTTTTT; CDR3: CASNRGGNTGELFF
D: .; size: .; V: TRBV18; J: TRBJ1-2; DNA: TGTGCCAGCTCAGGCGGGACGCTCTATGGCTACACCTTC; CDR3: CASSGGTLYGYTF
D: TRBD2; size: .; V: TRBV6-1; J: TRBJ2-3; DNA: TGTGCCAGCAGTGAACAGGGACTACGCACAGATACGCAGTATTTT; CDR3: CASSEQGLRTDTQYF
D: .; size: .; V: TRBV30; J: TRBJ2-1; DNA: TGTGCCTGGAGAGGGAAAAGCGGTAGCTCCTACAATGAGCAGTTCTTC; CDR3: CAWRGKSGSSYNEQFF
D: TRBD1; size: .; V: TRBV19; J: TRBJ1-4; DNA: TGTGCCAGTAAGACAGGGCAGAGTAATGAAAAACTGTTTTTT; CDR3: CASKTGQSNEKLFF